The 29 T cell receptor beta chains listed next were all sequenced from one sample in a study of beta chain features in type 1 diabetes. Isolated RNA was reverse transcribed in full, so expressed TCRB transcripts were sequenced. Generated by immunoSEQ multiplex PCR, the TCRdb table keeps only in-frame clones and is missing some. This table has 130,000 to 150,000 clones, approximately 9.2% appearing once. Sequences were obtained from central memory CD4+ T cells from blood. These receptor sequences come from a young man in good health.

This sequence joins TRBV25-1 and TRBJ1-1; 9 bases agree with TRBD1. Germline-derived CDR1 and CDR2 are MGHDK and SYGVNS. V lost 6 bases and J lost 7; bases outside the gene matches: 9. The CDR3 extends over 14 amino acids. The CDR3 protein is CASRSTGGAGEAFF. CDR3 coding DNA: TGTGCCAGCAGATCGACAGGGGGGGCGGGTGAAGCTTTCTTT.

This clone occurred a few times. The CDR3 DNA reads as TGTGCCAGCTCGCTCGACAGGATCCCGAATGAAAAACTGTTTTTT. Its protein is CASSLDRIPNEKLFF. The rearrangement joins TRBV18 to TRBJ1-4, with D perhaps matching TRBD1 (6 bases). This CDR3 has 15 residues. Germline CDR1 reads KGHSH; CDR2 reads LQKENI. Trimming removed 6 bases at V and 5 bases at J, with 16 bases between.

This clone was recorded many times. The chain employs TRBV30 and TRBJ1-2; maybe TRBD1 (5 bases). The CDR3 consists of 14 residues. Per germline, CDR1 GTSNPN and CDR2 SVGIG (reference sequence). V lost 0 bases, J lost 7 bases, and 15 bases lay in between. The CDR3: CAWSVRSGVLGYTF. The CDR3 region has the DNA TGTGCCTGGAGTGTACGGTCGGGGGTGCTTGGCTACACCTTC.

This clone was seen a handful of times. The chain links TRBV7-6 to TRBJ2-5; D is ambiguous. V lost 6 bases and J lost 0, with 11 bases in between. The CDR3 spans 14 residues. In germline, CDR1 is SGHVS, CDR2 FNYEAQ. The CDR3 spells CASRPTPYQETQYF. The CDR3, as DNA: TGTGCCAGCAGGCCAACACCGTACCAAGAGACCCAGTACTTC.

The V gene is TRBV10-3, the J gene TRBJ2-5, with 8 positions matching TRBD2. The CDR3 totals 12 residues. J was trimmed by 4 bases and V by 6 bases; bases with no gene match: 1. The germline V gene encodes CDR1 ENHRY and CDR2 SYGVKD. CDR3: CAIRGLGETQYF. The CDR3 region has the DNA TGTGCCATCAGGGGACTAGGAGAGACCCAGTACTTC.

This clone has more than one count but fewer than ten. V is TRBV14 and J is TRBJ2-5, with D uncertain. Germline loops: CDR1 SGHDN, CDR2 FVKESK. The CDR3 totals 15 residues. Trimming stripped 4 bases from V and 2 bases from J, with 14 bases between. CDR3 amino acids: CASSPRYQVQETQYF. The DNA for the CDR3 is TGTGCCAGCAGCCCAAGATACCAGGTACAAGAGACCCAGTACTTC.

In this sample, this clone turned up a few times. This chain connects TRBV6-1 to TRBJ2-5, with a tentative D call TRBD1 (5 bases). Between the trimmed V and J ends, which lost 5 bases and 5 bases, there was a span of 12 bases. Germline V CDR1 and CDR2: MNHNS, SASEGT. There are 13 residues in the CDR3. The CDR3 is CASSPGRRETQYF. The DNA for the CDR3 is TGTGCCAGCAGTCCAGGGCGTCGGGAGACCCAGTACTTC.

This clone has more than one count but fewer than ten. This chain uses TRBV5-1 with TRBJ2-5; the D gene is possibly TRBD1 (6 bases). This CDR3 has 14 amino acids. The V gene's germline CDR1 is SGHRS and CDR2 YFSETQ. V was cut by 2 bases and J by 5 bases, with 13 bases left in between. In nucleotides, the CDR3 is TGCGCCAGCAGCTTCGGCAGGGGTGGGGAGACCCAGTACTTC. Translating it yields CASSFGRGGETQYF.

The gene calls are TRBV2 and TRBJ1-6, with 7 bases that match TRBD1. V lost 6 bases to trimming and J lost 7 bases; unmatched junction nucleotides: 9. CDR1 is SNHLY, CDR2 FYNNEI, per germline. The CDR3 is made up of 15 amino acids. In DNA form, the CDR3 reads TGTGCCAGCAGAACCACAACAGGGGAGAATTCACCCCTCCACTTT. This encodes CASRTTTGENSPLHF.

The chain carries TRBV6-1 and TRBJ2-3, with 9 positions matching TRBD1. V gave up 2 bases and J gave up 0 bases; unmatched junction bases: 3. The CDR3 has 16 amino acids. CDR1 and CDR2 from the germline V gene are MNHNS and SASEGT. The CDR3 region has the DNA TGTGCCAGCAGTGAACAACAGGGGGCGAGCACAGATACGCAGTATTTT. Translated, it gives CASSEQQGASTDTQYF.

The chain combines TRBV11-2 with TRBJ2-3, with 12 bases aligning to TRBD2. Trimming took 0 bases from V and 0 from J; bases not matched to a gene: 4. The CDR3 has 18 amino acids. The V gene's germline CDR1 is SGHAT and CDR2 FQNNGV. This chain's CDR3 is CASSLDELAGGSTDTQYF. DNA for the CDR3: TGTGCCAGCAGCTTAGATGAACTAGCGGGGGGCAGCACAGATACGCAGTATTTT.

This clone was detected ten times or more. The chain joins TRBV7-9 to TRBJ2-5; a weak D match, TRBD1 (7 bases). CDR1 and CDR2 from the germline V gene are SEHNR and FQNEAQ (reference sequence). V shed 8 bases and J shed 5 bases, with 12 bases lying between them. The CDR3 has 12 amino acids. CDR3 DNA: TGTGCCAGCGGAGGGGGCAGGGAGACCCAGTACTTC. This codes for CASGGGRETQYF.

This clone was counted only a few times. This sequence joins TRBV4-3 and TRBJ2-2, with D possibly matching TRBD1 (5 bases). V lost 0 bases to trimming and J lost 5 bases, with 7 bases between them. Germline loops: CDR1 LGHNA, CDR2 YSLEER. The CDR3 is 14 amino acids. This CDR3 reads CASSQEGETGELFF. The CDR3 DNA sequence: TGCGCCAGCAGCCAAGAAGGGGAAACCGGGGAGCTGTTTTTT.

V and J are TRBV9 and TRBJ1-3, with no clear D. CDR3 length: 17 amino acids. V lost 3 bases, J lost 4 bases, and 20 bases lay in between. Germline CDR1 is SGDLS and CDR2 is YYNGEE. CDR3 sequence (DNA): TGTGCCAGCAGCGCCCAATCAAGAACAGCGGCGGGAAACACCATATATTTT. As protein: CASSAQSRTAAGNTIYF.

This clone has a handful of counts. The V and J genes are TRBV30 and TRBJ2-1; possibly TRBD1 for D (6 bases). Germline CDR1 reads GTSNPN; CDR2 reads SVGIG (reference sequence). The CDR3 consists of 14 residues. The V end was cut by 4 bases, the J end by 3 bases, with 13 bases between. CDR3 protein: CAWTRTAGYNEQFF. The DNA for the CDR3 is TGTGCCTGGACAAGGACAGCTGGCTACAATGAGCAGTTCTTC.

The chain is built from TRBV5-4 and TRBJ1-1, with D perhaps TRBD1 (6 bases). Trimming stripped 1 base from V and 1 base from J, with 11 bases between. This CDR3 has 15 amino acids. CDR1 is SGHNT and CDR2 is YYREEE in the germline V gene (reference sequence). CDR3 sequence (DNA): TGTGCCAGCAGCTTGCCGGGAGGGGGGAACACTGAAGCTTTCTTT. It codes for CASSLPGGGNTEAFF.

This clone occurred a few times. For the CDR3, the DNA is TGTGCCAGCTCACCCGACCAAGAGACCCAGTACTTC. This gives the protein CASSPDQETQYF. V gene TRBV18 combines with J gene TRBJ2-5, with D unresolved. Looked up from germline, CDR1 is KGHSH and CDR2 is LQKENI. This CDR3 contains 12 residues. Trimming took 3 bases from V and 0 from J, leaving 2 bases between them.

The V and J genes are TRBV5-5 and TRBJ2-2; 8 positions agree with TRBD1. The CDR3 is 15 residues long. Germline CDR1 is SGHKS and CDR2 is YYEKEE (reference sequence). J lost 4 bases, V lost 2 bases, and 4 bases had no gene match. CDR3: CASSFHTGGTGELFF. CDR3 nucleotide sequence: TGTGCCAGCAGCTTCCACACAGGGGGCACCGGGGAGCTGTTTTTT. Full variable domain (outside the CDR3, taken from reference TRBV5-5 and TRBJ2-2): DAGVTQSPTHLIKTRGQQVTLRCSPISGHKSVSWYQQVLGQGPQFIFQYYEKEERGRGNFPDRFSARQFPNYSSELNVNALLLGDSALYLCASSFHTGGTGELFFGEGSRLTVL.

Here the CDR3 DNA reads TGTGCCAGCAGCTTACCTTCTGGGGCCAACGTCCTGACTTTC. Its translation: CASSLPSGANVLTF. V usage is TRBV7-2 and J usage is TRBJ2-6; D is unresolved. CDR1 is SGHTA and CDR2 is FQGNSA in the germline V gene. V dropped 2 bases and J dropped 1 base, with 3 bases sitting between them. This CDR3 is 14 amino acids long.

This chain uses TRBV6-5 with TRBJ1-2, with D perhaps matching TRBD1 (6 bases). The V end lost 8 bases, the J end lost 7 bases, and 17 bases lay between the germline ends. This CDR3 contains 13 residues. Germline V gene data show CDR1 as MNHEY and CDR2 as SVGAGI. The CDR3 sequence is CASGRGRAGGYTF. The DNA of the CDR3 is TGTGCCAGCGGGAGGGGGAGGGCAGGTGGCTACACCTTC.

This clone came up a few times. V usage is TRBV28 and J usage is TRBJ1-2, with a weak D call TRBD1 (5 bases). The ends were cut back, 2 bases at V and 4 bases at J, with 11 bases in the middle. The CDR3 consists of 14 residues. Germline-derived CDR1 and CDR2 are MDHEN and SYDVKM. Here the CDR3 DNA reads TGTGCCAGCAGTTTAAAGGGGTTGGGCTATGGCTACACCTTC. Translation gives CASSLKGLGYGYTF.

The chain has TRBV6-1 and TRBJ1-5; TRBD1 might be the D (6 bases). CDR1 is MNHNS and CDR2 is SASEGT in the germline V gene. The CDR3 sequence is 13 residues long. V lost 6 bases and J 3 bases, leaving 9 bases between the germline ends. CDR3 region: CASRWTDNQPQHF. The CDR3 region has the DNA TGTGCCAGCAGATGGACAGACAATCAGCCCCAGCATTTT.

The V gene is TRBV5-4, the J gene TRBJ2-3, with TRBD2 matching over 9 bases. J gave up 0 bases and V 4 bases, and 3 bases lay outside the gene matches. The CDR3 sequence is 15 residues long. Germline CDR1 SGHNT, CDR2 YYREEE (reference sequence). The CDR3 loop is CASSAGGISTDTQYF. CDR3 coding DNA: TGTGCCAGCAGCGCGGGGGGGATTAGCACAGATACGCAGTATTTT.

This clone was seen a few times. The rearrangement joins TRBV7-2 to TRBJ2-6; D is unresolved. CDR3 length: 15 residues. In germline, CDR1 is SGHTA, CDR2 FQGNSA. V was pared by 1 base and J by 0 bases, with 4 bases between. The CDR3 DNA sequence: TGTGCCAGCAGCTTAGATAGCTCTGGGGCCAACGTCCTGACTTTC. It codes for CASSLDSSGANVLTF.

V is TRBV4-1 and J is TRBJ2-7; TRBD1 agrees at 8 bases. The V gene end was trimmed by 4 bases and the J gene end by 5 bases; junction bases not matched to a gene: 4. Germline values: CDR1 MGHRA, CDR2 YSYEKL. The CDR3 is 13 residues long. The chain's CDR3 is CASSRQGADEQYF. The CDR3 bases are TGCGCCAGCAGCCGCCAGGGGGCTGACGAGCAGTACTTC.

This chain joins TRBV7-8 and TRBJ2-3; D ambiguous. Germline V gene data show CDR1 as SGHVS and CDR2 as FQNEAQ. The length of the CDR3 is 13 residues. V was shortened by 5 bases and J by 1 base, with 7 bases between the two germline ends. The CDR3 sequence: CASSQQRTDTQYF. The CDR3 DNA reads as TGTGCCAGCAGCCAACAACGCACAGATACGCAGTATTTT.

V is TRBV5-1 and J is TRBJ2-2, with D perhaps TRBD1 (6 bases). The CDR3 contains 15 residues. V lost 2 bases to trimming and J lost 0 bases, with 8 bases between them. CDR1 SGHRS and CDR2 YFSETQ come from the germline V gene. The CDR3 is CASSFGTPNTGELFF. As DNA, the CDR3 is TGCGCCAGCAGCTTCGGGACACCGAACACCGGGGAGCTGTTTTTT.

The CDR3 loop is CASSPEAGGLLEQFF. As DNA, the CDR3 is TGTGCCAGCAGCCCGGAGGCGGGGGGGCTCCTTGAGCAGTTCTTC. The rearrangement links TRBV7-3 to TRBJ2-1; 9 nucleotides agree with TRBD2. Looked up from germline, CDR1 is SGHTA and CDR2 is FQGTGA. The CDR3 sequence is 15 residues long. Germline trimming cut 5 bases from V and 9 bases from J; bases unmatched to any gene: 11.

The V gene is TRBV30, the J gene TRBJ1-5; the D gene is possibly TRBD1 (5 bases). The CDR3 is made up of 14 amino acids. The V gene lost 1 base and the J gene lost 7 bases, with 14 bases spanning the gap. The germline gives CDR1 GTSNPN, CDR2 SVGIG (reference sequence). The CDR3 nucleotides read TGTGCCTGGAGTGCTCGCAGGGAGGGCCAGCCCCAGCATTTT. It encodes CAWSARREGQPQHF. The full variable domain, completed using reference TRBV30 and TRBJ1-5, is SQTIHQWPATLVQPVGSPLSLECTVEGTSNPNLYWYRQAAGRGLQLLFYSVGIGQISSEVPQNLSASRPQDRQFILSSKKLLLSDSGFYLCAWSARREGQPQHFGDGTRLSIL.